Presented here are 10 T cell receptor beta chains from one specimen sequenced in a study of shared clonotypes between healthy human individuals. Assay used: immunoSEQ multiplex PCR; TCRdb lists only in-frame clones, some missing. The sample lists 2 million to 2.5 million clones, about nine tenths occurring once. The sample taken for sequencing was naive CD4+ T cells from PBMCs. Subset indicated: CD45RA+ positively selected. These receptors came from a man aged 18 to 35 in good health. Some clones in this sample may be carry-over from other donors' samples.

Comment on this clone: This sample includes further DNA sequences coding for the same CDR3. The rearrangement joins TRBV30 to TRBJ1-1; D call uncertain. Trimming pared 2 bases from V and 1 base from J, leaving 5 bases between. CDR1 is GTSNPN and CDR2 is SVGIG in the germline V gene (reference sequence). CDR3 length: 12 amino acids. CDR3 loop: CAWSRENTEAFF. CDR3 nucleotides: TGTGCCTGGAGTCGGGAGAACACTGAAGCTTTCTTT.

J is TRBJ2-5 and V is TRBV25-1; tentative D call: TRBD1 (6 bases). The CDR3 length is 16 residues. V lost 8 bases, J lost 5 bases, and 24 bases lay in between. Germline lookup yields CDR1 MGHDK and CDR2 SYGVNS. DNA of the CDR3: TGTGCCAGCCCTGCCCCCCCTACAGGGTTGGGGGAGACCCAGTACTTC. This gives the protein CASPAPPTGLGETQYF.

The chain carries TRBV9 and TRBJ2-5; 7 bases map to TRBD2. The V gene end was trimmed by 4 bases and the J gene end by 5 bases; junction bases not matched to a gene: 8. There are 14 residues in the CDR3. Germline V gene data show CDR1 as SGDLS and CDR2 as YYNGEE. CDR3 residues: CASSPLEGGETQYF. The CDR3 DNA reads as TGTGCCAGCAGCCCCCTCGAGGGAGGGGAGACCCAGTACTTC.

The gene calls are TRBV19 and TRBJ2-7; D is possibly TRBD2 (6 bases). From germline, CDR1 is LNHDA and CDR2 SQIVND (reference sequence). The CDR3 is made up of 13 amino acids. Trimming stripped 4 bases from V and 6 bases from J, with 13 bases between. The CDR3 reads CASSTIPEGEQYF. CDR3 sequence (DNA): TGTGCCAGTAGTACCATACCGGAGGGCGAGCAGTACTTC.

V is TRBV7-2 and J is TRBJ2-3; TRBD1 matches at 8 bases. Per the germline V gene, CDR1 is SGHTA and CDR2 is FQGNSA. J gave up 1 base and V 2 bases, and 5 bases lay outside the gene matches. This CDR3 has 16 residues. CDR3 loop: CASSLLPGQGTDTQYF. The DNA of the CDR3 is TGTGCCAGCAGCTTACTCCCGGGACAGGGCACAGATACGCAGTATTTT.

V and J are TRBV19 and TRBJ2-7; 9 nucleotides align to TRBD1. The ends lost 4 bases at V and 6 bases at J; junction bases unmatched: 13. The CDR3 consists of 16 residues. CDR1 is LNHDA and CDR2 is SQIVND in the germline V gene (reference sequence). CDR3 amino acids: CASSNAGTGFYTEQYF. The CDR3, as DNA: TGTGCCAGTAGTAACGCCGGGACAGGGTTTTACACCGAGCAGTACTTC.

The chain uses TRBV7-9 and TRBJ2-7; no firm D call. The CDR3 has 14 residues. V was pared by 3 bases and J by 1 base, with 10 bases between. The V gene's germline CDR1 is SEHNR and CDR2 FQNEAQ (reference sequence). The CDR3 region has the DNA TGTGCCAGCAGCTTCGCTGAGGAGTCCTACGAGCAGTACTTC. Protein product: CASSFAEESYEQYF.

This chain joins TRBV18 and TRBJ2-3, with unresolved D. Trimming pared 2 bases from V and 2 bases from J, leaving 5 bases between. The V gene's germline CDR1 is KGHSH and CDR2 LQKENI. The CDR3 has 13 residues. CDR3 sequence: CASSPEPTDTQYF. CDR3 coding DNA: TGTGCCAGCTCACCAGAACCCACAGATACGCAGTATTTT.

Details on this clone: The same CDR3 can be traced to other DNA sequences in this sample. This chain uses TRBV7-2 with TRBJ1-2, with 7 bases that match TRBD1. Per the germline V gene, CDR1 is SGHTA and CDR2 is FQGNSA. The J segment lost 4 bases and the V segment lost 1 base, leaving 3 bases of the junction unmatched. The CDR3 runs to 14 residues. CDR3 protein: CASSLEAGGYGYTF. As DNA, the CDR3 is TGTGCCAGCAGCTTAGAGGCAGGGGGCTATGGCTACACCTTC. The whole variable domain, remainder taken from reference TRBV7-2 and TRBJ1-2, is GAGVSQSPSNKVTEKGKDVELRCDPISGHTALYWYRQSLGQGLEFLIYFQGNSAPDKSGLPSDRFSAERTGGSVSTLTIQRTQQEDSAVYLCASSLEAGGYGYTFGSGTRLTVV.

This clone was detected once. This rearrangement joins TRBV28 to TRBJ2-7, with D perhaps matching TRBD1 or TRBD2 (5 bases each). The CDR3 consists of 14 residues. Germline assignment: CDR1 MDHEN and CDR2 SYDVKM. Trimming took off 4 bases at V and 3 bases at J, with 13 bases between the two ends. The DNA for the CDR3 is TGTGCCAGCAGTTCCGGGGCGAAGGACTACGAGCAGTACTTC. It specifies CASSSGAKDYEQYF.